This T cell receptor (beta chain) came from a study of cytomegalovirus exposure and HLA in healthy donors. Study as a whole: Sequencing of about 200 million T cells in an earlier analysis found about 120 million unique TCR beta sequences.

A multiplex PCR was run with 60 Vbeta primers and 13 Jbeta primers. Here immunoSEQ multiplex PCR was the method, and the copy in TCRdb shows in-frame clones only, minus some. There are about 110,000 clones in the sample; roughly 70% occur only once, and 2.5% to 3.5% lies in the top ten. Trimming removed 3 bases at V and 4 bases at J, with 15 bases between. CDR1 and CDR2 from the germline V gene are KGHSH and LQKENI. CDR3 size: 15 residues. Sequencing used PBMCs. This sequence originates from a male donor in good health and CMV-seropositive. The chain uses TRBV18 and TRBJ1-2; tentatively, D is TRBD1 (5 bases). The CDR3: CASSPDSGVVYGYTF. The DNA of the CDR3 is TGTGCCAGCTCACCTGACAGTGGGGTAGTCTATGGCTACACCTTC.